This TCR beta chain was recorded in a study of PD-1 blockade in classical Hodgkin lymphoma. The study's findings and limits: Compared with healthy donors, newly diagnosed patients reportedly showed lower baseline TCR diversity.

Details on this clone: Its antigen remains unidentified.

The CDR3 runs to 15 residues. Germline V lookup: CDR1 SGDLS, CDR2 YYNGEE. V lost 0 bases, J lost 1 base, and 10 bases lay in between. Time point indicated: cycle 4 day 1 (C4D1), after 6 weeks of nivolumab. All patients relapsed after autologous stem cell transplantation, and brentuximab vedotin exposure varied. After thawing, PBMCs were subjected to magnetic negative selection to isolate CD8+ T cells. Reported best responses ranged across complete response, partial response or progressive disease. Some clones are missing from TCRdb's copy, which holds only in-frame ones; the method was immunoSEQ multiplex PCR. Counted here are approximately 19,000 clones, about 87% occurring once; the ten biggest clones make up roughly 5.2%.

This chain links TRBV9 with TRBJ1-1; no clear D gene. Sample: CD8+ T cells from blood, taken before the fourth cycle of nivolumab. This sequence was found in a human donor with classical Hodgkin lymphoma. CDR3 region: CASSVGHYRNTEAFF. The DNA of the CDR3 is TGTGCCAGCAGCGTAGGGCATTATAGGAACACTGAAGCTTTCTTT.